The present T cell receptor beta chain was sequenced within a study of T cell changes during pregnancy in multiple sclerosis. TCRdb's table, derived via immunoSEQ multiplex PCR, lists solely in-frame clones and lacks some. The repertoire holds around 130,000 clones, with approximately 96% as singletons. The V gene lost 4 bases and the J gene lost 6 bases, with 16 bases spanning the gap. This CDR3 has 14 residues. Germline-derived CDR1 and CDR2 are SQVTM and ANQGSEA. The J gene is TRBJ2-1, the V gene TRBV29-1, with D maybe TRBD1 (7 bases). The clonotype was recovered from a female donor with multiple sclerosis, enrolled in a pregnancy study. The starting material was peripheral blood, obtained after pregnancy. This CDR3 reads CSVGAQGGSNEQFF. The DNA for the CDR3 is TGCAGCGTTGGGGCTCAGGGGGGTAGCAATGAGCAGTTCTTC.